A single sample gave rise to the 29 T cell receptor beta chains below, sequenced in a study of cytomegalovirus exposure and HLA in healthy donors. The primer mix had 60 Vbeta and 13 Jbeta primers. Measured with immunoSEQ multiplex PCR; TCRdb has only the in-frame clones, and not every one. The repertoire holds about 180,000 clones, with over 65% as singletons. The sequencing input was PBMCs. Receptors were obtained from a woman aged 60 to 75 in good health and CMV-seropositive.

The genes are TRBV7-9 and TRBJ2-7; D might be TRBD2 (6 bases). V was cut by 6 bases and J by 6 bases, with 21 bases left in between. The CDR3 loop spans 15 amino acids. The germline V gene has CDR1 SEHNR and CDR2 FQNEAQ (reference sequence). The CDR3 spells CASSYTGTPLAEQYF. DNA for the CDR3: TGTGCCAGCAGTTACACCGGGACTCCCCTCGCCGAGCAGTACTTC.

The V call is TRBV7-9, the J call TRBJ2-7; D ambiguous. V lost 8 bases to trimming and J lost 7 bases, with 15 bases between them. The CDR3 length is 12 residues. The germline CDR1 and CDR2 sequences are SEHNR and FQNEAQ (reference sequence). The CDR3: CASQLWFSEQYF. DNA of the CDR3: TGTGCCAGCCAACTTTGGTTTAGTGAGCAGTACTTC.

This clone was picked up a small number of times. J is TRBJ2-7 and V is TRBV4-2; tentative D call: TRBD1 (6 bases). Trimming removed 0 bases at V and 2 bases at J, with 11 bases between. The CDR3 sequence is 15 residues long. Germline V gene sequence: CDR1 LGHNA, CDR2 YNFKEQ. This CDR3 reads CASSQDYNRAYEQYF. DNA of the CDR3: TGTGCCAGCAGCCAAGATTATAACAGGGCCTACGAGCAGTACTTC.

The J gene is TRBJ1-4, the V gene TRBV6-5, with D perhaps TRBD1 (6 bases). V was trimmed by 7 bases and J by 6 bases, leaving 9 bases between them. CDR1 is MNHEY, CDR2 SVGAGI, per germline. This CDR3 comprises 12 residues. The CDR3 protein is CASTHRDEKLFF. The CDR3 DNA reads TGTGCCAGCACCCACAGGGATGAAAAACTGTTTTTT.

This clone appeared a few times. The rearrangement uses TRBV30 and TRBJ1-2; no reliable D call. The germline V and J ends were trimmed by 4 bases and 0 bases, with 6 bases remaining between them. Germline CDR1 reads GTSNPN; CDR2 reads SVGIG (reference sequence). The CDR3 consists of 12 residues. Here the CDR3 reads CAWKETNYGYTF. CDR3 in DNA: TGTGCCTGGAAGGAGACTAACTATGGCTACACCTTC.

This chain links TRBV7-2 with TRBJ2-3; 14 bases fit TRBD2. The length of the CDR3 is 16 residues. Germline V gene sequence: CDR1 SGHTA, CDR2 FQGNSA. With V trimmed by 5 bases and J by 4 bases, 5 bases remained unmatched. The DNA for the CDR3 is TGTGCCAGCAGCCAAAGACTAGCGGGAGGGGCAGATACGCAGTATTTT. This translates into CASSQRLAGGADTQYF. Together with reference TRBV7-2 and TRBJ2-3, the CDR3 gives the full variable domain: GAGVSQSPSNKVTEKGKDVELRCDPISGHTALYWYRQSLGQGLEFLIYFQGNSAPDKSGLPSDRFSAERTGGSVSTLTIQRTQQEDSAVYLCASSQRLAGGADTQYFGPGTRLTVL.

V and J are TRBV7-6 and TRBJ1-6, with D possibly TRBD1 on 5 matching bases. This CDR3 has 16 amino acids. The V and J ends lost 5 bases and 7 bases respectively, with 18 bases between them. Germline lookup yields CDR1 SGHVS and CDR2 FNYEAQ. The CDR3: CASSTSPSDKNSPLHF. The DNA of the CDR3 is TGTGCCAGCAGCACGTCCCCTTCGGACAAGAATTCACCCCTCCACTTT.

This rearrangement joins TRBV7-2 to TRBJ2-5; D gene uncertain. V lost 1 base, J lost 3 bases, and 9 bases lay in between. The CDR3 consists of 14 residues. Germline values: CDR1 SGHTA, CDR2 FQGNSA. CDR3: CASSLVREKETQYF. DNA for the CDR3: TGTGCCAGCAGCTTAGTCCGCGAGAAAGAGACCCAGTACTTC.

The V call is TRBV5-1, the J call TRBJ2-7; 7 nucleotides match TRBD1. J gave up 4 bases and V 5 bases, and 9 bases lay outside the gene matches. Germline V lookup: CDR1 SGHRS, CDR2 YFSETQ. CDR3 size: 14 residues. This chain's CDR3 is CASSFDRAVYEQYF. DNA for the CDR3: TGCGCCAGCAGTTTTGACAGGGCCGTTTACGAGCAGTACTTC.

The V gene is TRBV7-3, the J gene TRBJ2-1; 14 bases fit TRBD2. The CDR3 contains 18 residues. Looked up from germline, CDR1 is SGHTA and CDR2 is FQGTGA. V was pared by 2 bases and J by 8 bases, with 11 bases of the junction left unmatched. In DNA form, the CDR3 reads TGTGCCAGCAGCTTAGAAGGGACTAGCGGGAGTGCGGTTCATGAGCAGTTCTTC. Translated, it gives CASSLEGTSGSAVHEQFF.

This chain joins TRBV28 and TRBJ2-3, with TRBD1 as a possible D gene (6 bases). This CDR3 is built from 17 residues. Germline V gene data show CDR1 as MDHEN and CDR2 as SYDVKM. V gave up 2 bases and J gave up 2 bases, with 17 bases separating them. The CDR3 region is CASSLVLSDRTTDTQYF. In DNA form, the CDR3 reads TGTGCCAGCAGTTTAGTCCTCTCCGACAGGACCACAGATACGCAGTATTTT.

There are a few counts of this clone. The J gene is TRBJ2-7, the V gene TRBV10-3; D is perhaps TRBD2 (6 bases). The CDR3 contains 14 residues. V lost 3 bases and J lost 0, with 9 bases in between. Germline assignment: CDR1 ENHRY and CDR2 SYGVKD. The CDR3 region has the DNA TGTGCCATCAGTGAACCGGGACTCTCCTACGAGCAGTACTTC. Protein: CAISEPGLSYEQYF.

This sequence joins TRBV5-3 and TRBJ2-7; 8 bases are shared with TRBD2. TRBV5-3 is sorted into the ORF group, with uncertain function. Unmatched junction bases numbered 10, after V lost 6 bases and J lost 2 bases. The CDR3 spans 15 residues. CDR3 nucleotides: TGTGCCAGAAAATACGGGACTAGGGCCCCCTACGAGCAGTACTTC. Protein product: CARKYGTRAPYEQYF.

In DNA form, the CDR3 reads TGTGCCAGCAGTTACATCAGGGGAGGGGTCTACGAGCAGTACTTC. Amino acids: CASSYIRGGVYEQYF. This chain links TRBV6-5 with TRBJ2-7; TRBD2 might be the D (7 bases). V lost 2 bases to trimming and J lost 3 bases, with 14 bases between them. This CDR3 has 15 amino acids. CDR1 is MNHEY, CDR2 SVGAGI, per germline.

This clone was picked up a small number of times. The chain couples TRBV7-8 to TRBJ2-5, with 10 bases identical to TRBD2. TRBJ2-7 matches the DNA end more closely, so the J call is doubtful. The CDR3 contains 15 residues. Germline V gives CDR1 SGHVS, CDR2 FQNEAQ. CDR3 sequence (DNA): TGTGCCAGCAGCTTTCTAGCGGGAGCTCTATACGAGCAGTACTTC. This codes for CASSFLAGALYEQYF.

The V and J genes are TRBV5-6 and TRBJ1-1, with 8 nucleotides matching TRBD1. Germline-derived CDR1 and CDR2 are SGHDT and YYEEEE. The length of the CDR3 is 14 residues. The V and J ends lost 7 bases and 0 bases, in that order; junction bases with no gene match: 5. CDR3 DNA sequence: TGTGCCAGCGGGTGGACAGGGCTGAACACTGAAGCTTTCTTT. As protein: CASGWTGLNTEAFF.

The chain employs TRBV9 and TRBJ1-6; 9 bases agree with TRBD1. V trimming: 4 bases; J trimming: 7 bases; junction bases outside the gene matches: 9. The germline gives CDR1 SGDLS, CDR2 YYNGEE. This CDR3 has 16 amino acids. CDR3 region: CASSYAPGTGNSPLHF. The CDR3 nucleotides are TGTGCCAGCAGCTACGCTCCCGGGACAGGGAATTCACCCCTCCACTTT.

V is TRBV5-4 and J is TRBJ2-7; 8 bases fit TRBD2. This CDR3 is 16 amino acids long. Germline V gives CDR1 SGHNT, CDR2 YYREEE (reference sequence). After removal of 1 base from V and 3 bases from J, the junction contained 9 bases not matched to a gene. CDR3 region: CASSLLKRGFFYEQYF. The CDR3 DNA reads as TGTGCCAGCAGCTTGTTAAAGCGGGGGTTTTTCTACGAGCAGTACTTC.

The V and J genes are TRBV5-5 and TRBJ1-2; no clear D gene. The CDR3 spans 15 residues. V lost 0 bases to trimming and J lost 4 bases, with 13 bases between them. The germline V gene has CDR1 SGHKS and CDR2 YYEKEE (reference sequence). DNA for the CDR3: TGTGCCAGCAGCTTGGTTTTGGAGTCTCTCTATGGCTACACCTTC. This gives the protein CASSLVLESLYGYTF.

The CDR3 protein is CASSFRLAIYNEQFF. The DNA of the CDR3 is TGTGCCAGCAGTTTCAGGCTAGCGATCTACAATGAGCAGTTCTTC. The gene calls are TRBV28 and TRBJ2-1, with TRBD2 as a possible D gene (6 bases). Germline CDR1 and CDR2: MDHEN and SYDVKM. V lost 3 bases, J lost 3 bases, and 12 bases lay in between. The CDR3 length is 15 residues.

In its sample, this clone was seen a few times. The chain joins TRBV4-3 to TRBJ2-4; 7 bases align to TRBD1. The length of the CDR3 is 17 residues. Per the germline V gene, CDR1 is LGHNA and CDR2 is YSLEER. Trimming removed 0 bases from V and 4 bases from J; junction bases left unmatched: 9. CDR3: CASSQEYRDRRKNIQYF. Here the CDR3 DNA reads TGCGCCAGCAGCCAAGAGTACCGGGACAGAAGAAAAAACATTCAGTACTTC.

CDR3 in amino acids: CASSPAGTGTDTQYF. CDR3 DNA sequence: TGTGCCAGCTCACCAGCCGGGACAGGCACAGATACGCAGTATTTT. The J gene is TRBJ2-3, the V gene TRBV18; TRBD1 agrees at 7 bases. V lost 2 bases and J lost 1; bases outside the gene matches: 3. This CDR3 contains 15 residues. Germline assignment: CDR1 KGHSH and CDR2 LQKENI.

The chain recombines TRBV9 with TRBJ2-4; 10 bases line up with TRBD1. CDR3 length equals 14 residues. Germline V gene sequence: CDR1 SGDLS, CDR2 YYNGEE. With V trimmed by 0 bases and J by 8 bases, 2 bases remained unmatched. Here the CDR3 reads CASSVVDRGDIQYF. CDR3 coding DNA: TGTGCCAGCAGCGTAGTGGACAGGGGGGACATTCAGTACTTC.

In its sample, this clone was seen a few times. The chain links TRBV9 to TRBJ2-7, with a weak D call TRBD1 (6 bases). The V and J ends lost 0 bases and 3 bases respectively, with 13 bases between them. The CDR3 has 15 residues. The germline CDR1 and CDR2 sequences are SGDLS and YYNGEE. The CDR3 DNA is TGTGCCAGCAGCGTAGCAGGACAGCCGCACTACGAGCAGTACTTC. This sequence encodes CASSVAGQPHYEQYF.

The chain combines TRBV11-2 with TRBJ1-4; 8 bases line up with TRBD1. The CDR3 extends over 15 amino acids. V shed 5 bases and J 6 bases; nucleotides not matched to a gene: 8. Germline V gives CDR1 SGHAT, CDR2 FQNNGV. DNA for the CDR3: TGTGCCAGCAGCCTTTCTCAGGGGGCGCATGAAAAACTGTTTTTT. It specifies CASSLSQGAHEKLFF.

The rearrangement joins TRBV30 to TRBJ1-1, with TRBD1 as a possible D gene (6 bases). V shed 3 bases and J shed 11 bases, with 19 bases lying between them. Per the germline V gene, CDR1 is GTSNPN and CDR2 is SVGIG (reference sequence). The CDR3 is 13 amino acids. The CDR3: CAWSEMSARGAFF. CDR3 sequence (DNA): TGTGCCTGGAGCGAAATGTCGGCTAGGGGGGCTTTCTTT.

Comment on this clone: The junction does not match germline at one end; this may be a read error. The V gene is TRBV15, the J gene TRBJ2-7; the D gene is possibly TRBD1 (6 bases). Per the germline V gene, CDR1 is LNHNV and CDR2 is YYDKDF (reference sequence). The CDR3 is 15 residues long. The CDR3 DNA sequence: TGTGCCGCCAGCAGAGAGAAAGGGGGAAACTACGAGCAGTACTTC. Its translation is CAASREKGGNYEQYF. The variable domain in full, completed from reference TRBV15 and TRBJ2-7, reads DAMVIQNPRYQVTQFGKPVTLSCSQTLNHNVMYWYQQKSSQAPKLLFHYYDKDFNNEADTPDNFQSRRPNTSFCFLDIRSPGLGDTAMYLCAASREKGGNYEQYFGPGTRLTVT.

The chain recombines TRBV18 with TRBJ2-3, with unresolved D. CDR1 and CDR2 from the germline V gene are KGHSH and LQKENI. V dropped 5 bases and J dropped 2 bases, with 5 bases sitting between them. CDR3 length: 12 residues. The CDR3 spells CASSSYTDTQYF. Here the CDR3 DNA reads TGTGCCAGCTCATCCTACACAGATACGCAGTATTTT.

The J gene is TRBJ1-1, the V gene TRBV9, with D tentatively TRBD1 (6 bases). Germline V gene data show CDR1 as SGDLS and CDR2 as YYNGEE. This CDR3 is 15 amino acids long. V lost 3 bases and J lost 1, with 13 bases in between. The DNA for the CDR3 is TGTGCCAGCAGCGCGGGCGGGGGCTGGAACACTGAAGCTTTCTTT. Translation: CASSAGGGWNTEAFF.